This TCR beta chain was recorded in a study of regulatory T cells in long-lasting Graves disease. General study points: When disease was persistent, TRBV28, TRBJ1-2 and TRBJ2-5 were the favored segments. The study found lower TCR diversity in persistent Graves' patients than in newly diagnosed ones. Researchers reported studying only peripheral blood, not thyroid tissue.

A word on this clonotype: Its cognate antigen is unknown.

V lost 5 bases to trimming and J lost 7 bases; unmatched junction nucleotides: 7. The CDR3 extends over 14 amino acids. Time point noted: persistent/refractory GD, antithyroid drugs over 5 years with positive TRAb. RNA isolated from PBMCs was used to make the TCR library. Around 9 milliliters of peripheral blood were drawn into EDTA tubes. Library construction for TCR beta used iRepertoire HTBI primers and Arm-PCR of CDR3 regions. TCRdb re-analysed the multiplex PCR reads in MiXCR, keeping a single row per CDR3 protein. The repertoire includes fewer than 400,000 distinct CDR3 sequences, less than 25% of them detected once, and around 21% sits in the top ten.

The TCR sequence derives from a female donor with Graves disease. The chain recombines TRBV12-3 or TRBV12-4 with TRBJ2-5, with 10 bases lining up with TRBD1. Sequenced here: peripheral blood mononuclear cells (PBMCs), sampled when the disease was refractory, from a patient treated with antithyroid drugs. CDR3 loop: CASSQTGGALTQYF. The CDR3 nucleotides read TGTGCCAGCAGTCAGACAGGGGGCGCTTTGACCCAGTACTTC.